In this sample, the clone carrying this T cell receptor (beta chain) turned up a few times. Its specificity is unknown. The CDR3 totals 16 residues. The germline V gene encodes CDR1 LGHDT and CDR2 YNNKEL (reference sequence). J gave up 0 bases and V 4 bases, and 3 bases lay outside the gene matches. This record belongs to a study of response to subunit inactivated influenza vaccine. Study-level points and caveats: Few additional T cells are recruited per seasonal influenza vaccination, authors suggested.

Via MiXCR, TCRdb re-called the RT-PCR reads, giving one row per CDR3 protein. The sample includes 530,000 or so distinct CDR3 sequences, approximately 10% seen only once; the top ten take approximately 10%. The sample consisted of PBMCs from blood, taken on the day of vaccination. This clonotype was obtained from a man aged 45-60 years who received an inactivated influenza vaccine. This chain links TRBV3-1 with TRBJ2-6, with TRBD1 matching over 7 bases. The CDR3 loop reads CASSPGTDSGANVLTF. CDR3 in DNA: TGTGCCAGCAGCCCAGGGACAGACTCTGGGGCCAACGTCCTGACTTTC.